The 11 T cell receptor beta chains reported below all come from one sample, sequenced in a study of T cell responses to AZD1222 COVID-19 vaccine. The method was immunoSEQ multiplex PCR; TCRdb's version includes in-frame clones alone and lacks a portion of them. The sample holds 200,000 to 250,000 clones, approximately 94% seen once. Sequenced here: peripheral blood, sampled on day 0 of MenACWY control vaccination. The receptor source for this set is an adult in good health.

J is TRBJ2-4 and V is TRBV7-3; tentatively, D is TRBD2 (6 bases). The CDR3 is 16 residues long. V was clipped by 2 bases and J by 0 bases, with 11 bases between them. CDR1 and CDR2 (germline): SGHTA, FQGTGA. The DNA for the CDR3 is TGTGCCAGCAGCTTAGAGGGAGGACTAGCCAAAAACATTCAGTACTTC. This encodes CASSLEGGLAKNIQYF.

The chain recombines TRBV29-1 with TRBJ1-2; 9 nucleotides align to TRBD1. V shed 0 bases and J 8 bases; nucleotides not matched to a gene: 7. Germline assignment: CDR1 SQVTM and CDR2 ANQGSEA. This CDR3 region has 14 residues. CDR3 protein: CSVEDQNRGPGYTF. CDR3 coding DNA: TGCAGCGTTGAAGATCAGAACAGGGGGCCCGGCTACACCTTC.

This clone has just one count. The chain couples TRBV2 to TRBJ1-1; D remains unclear. V was trimmed by 6 bases and J by 13 bases, leaving 18 bases between them. Germline V lookup: CDR1 SNHLY, CDR2 FYNNEI. The CDR3 is 12 amino acids. The CDR3 reads CASRGWEQNVFF. CDR3 nucleotides: TGTGCCAGCAGGGGATGGGAACAGAACGTTTTCTTT.

The V call is TRBV5-4, the J call TRBJ2-1; D unresolved. This CDR3 comprises 15 residues. Trimming pared 1 base from V and 4 bases from J, leaving 12 bases between. CDR1 is SGHNT and CDR2 is YYREEE in the germline V gene (reference sequence). Written as DNA, the CDR3 is TGTGCCAGCAGCTTGAATGGGGTTGGGTACAATGAGCAGTTCTTC. Translated: CASSLNGVGYNEQFF.

The chain has TRBV5-6 and TRBJ1-4; D is unresolved. CDR3 length: 15 residues. Per germline, CDR1 SGHDT and CDR2 YYEEEE. V lost 0 bases and J lost 8, with 14 bases in between. CDR3 DNA sequence: TGTGCCAGCAGCTTGGATACTCGGCCGGACGAAAAACTGTTTTTT. Translation: CASSLDTRPDEKLFF.

A few counts support this clone. The chain recombines TRBV12-3 or TRBV12-4 with TRBJ1-2, with a weak D call TRBD1 (6 bases). V was shortened by 5 bases and J by 2 bases, with 9 bases between the two germline ends. There are 13 residues in the CDR3. Written as DNA, the CDR3 is TGTGCCAGCAGTACGGGGGGCAACTATGGCTACACCTTC. Protein: CASSTGGNYGYTF.

Notes on this clone: Within the sample, other DNA sequences also encode this same CDR3. This chain links TRBV7-8 with TRBJ2-2; TRBD2 matches at 9 bases. This CDR3 contains 15 residues. After removal of 1 base from V and 7 bases from J, the junction contained 4 bases not matched to a gene. Germline lookup yields CDR1 SGHVS and CDR2 FQNEAQ. The CDR3 nucleotides are TGTGCCAGCAGCTTAGTTCCACTAGCGGGCGGGGAGCTGTTTTTT. Protein sequence: CASSLVPLAGGELFF.

The chain employs TRBV5-1 and TRBJ1-1; weak D call: TRBD1 (5 bases). Per the germline V gene, CDR1 is SGHRS and CDR2 is YFSETQ. This CDR3 comprises 15 residues. Trimming shortened V by 4 bases and J by 1 base, and 14 bases separated the two germline ends. Here the CDR3 DNA reads TGCGCCAGCAGCCCCCGCACCGACAGGAACACTGAAGCTTTCTTT. The encoded protein is CASSPRTDRNTEAFF.

The chain carries TRBV27 and TRBJ2-7; TRBD2 might be the D (6 bases). V was shortened by 5 bases and J by 2 bases, with 13 bases between the two germline ends. Germline assignment: CDR1 MNHEY and CDR2 SMNVEV (reference sequence). CDR3 length equals 14 residues. CDR3 residues: CASSLGGSTYEQYF. In DNA, the CDR3 is TGTGCCAGCAGTCTCGGGGGATCAACCTACGAGCAGTACTTC.

With regard to this clone: At one end the junction does not follow the germline gene, possibly because of a read error. This chain uses TRBV27 with TRBJ2-7; D gene ambiguous. The germline V gene has CDR1 MNHEY and CDR2 SMNVEV (reference sequence). The CDR3 runs 16 residues. The CDR3, as DNA: TGTGCCAGCAGACCAAGGTATACGAGTGGCTCCTACGGGCAGTACTTC. Its protein product is CASRPRYTSGSYGQYF.

This chain uses TRBV5-1 with TRBJ2-3, with TRBD1 as a possible D gene (6 bases). The CDR3 is 14 amino acids. The ends were cut back, 4 bases at V and 2 bases at J, with 11 bases in the middle. Germline V gives CDR1 SGHRS, CDR2 YFSETQ. As DNA, the CDR3 is TGCGCCAGCAGCACCCACAGGGACACAGATACGCAGTATTTT. Translating it yields CASSTHRDTDTQYF.